This passage covers 21 T cell receptor beta chains from one sample sequenced in a study of blood T cells in healthy people across ages. The authors ran a second PCR of 7 to 11 cycles using a sample-barcoded 5' primer and a J-beta primer mix. TCRdb passed the 5' RACE reads through MiXCR, listing each CDR3 protein once. This sample carries some 560,000 distinct CDR3 sequences, roughly a quarter of them seen once, and the ten largest clones take 3% to 4%. Separately, the same data were catalogued under a study of T cells of mothers and their children.

Sequenced input: blood. The source of these receptors is a boy aged 2 to 10 in good health.

The gene calls are TRBV28 and TRBJ2-7; 10 nucleotides agree with TRBD1. This CDR3 is built from 15 residues. V lost 4 bases to trimming and J lost 2 bases; unmatched junction nucleotides: 5. Germline V CDR1 and CDR2: MDHEN, SYDVKM. The CDR3, as DNA: TGTGCCAGCAGTTCCGGGACAGGGGTACCCTACGAGCAGTACTTC. It encodes CASSSGTGVPYEQYF.

A few counts support this clonotype. The chain recombines TRBV28 with TRBJ1-2, with TRBD1 as a possible D gene (6 bases). Trimming pared 2 bases from V and 2 bases from J, leaving 18 bases between. This CDR3 is built from 17 residues. From germline, CDR1 is MDHEN and CDR2 SYDVKM. The CDR3 is CASSLIPSGHQNYGYTF. The CDR3 nucleotides read TGTGCCAGCAGTTTAATCCCCTCGGGACACCAAAACTATGGCTACACCTTC.

This clonotype has a count of ten or more. The chain joins TRBV2 to TRBJ1-5, with D possibly TRBD1 on 5 matching bases. Trimming stripped 3 bases from V and 0 bases from J, with 12 bases between. The CDR3 extends over 16 amino acids. In germline, CDR1 is SNHLY, CDR2 FYNNEI. The CDR3 DNA follows: TGTGCCAGCAGTGACCGACAGACTAATAGCAATCAGCCCCAGCATTTT. This translates into CASSDRQTNSNQPQHF.

A few counts support this clonotype. The rearrangement uses TRBV11-2 and TRBJ1-4; no firm D call. The CDR3 is 12 residues long. CDR1 is SGHAT, CDR2 FQNNGV, per germline. Trimming removed 0 bases from V and 10 bases from J, with 6 bases in between. The CDR3 reads CASSLEVGKLFF. In DNA, the CDR3 is TGTGCCAGCAGCTTAGAGGTGGGAAAACTGTTTTTT.

The sample holds a few counts of this clonotype. The rearrangement joins TRBV12-3 or TRBV12-4 to TRBJ2-2, with no clear D. This CDR3 has 13 residues. V dropped 8 bases and J dropped 1 base, with 8 bases sitting between them. As DNA, the CDR3 is TGTGCCAGCTCACCACAGAACACCGGGGAGCTGTTTTTT. Translating gives CASSPQNTGELFF.

The chain combines TRBV6-1 with TRBJ1-4; TRBD1 is a possible D gene (5 bases). CDR3 size: 18 residues. CDR1 and CDR2 (germline): MNHNS, SASEGT. V was pared by 6 bases and J by 2 bases, with 22 bases between. The CDR3 DNA reads as TGTGCCAGCAGGACTATCCACAGGCTAGGGCGCACTAATGAAAAACTGTTTTTT. It specifies CASRTIHRLGRTNEKLFF.

The chain recombines TRBV5-1 with TRBJ1-3; D is unclear. V was trimmed by 4 bases and J by 1 base, leaving 9 bases between them. Germline CDR1 and CDR2: SGHRS and YFSETQ. The CDR3 spans 14 residues. The CDR3 bases are TGCGCCAGCAGCCCTACATGGTCTGGAAACACCATATATTTT. Translating it yields CASSPTWSGNTIYF.

This rearrangement joins TRBV3-1 to TRBJ2-1; possibly TRBD2 for D (6 bases). The CDR3 sequence is 15 residues long. The ends were cut back, 4 bases at V and 6 bases at J, with 16 bases in the middle. CDR1 is LGHDT and CDR2 is YNNKEL in the germline V gene (reference sequence). DNA for the CDR3: TGTGCCAGCAGCCCTGGTGGAGGGCCGACCAATGAGCAGTTCTTC. It is translated as CASSPGGGPTNEQFF.

This clonotype has just a few counts. The CDR3 DNA reads TGTGCCTGGCGGACTAGCGGTACCTACGAGCAGTACTTC. Translating gives CAWRTSGTYEQYF. This chain connects TRBV30 to TRBJ2-7; 10 bases agree with TRBD2. After removal of 5 bases from V and 2 bases from J, the junction contained 3 bases not matched to a gene. CDR1 and CDR2 from the germline V gene are GTSNPN and SVGIG (reference sequence). The CDR3 contains 13 residues.

In its sample, this clonotype was seen a few times. V gene TRBV15 combines with J gene TRBJ2-5, with 7 bases fitting TRBD2. The end of the DNA is better explained by TRBJ2-1, so the J call may be wrong. Germline CDR1 LNHNV, CDR2 YYDKDF (reference sequence). CDR3 length: 13 amino acids. The CDR3 reads CAAGTIIGGEQFF. The CDR3 DNA reads TGTGCCGCCGGGACTATCATCGGGGGTGAGCAGTTCTTC.

Only a few counts were recorded for this clonotype. This chain joins TRBV20-1 and TRBJ2-7; D may be TRBD1 or TRBD2 (5 bases each). The CDR3 is made up of 14 amino acids. V shed 6 bases and J shed 5 bases, with 20 bases lying between them. In germline, CDR1 is DFQATT, CDR2 SNEGSKA (reference sequence). The CDR3 sequence is CSARRDPNSHEQYF. The DNA of the CDR3 is TGCAGTGCCCGCCGGGACCCCAACAGCCACGAGCAGTACTTC.

V usage is TRBV5-1 and J usage is TRBJ2-3; D remains unclear. CDR1 SGHRS and CDR2 YFSETQ come from the germline V gene. V was pared by 2 bases and J by 6 bases, with 19 bases between. This CDR3 contains 16 residues. This CDR3 is CASSFKAASLADTQYF. Here the CDR3 DNA reads TGCGCCAGCAGCTTTAAGGCGGCGTCTCTCGCGGATACGCAGTATTTT.

The chain employs TRBV27 and TRBJ1-2; no definite D call. V lost 3 bases to trimming and J lost 7 bases, with 12 bases between them. There are 13 residues in the CDR3. From germline, CDR1 is MNHEY and CDR2 SMNVEV (reference sequence). Here the CDR3 DNA reads TGTGCCAGCAGTTTGGTAAAGGGAGTTGGCTACACCTTC. Residues: CASSLVKGVGYTF.

This clonotype was seen more than once but under ten times. The V call is TRBV12-3 or TRBV12-4, the J call TRBJ2-7; maybe TRBD1 (6 bases). This CDR3 spans 15 amino acids. V was cut by 6 bases and J by 3 bases, with 18 bases left in between. Here the CDR3 reads CASSGQQDRFYEQYF. CDR3 coding DNA: TGTGCCAGCAGCGGCCAGCAGGACAGATTCTACGAGCAGTACTTC.

This clonotype occurred a few times. The chain joins TRBV6-2 or TRBV6-3 to TRBJ2-3; the D is unclear. The CDR3 totals 12 residues. V lost 9 bases to trimming and J lost 4 bases, with 11 bases between them. Germline V gives CDR1 MNHEY, CDR2 SVGEGT. The CDR3 here is CASRTVPDTQYF. CDR3 nucleotides: TGTGCCAGTAGGACGGTCCCAGATACGCAGTATTTT.

This sequence joins TRBV12-3 or TRBV12-4 and TRBJ2-3; D is undetermined. The CDR3 contains 15 residues. The ends were cut back, 2 bases at V and 4 bases at J, with 13 bases in the middle. The CDR3 bases are TGTGCCAGCAGTTTAAATGGAAGGGCGGCAGATACGCAGTATTTT. Translated: CASSLNGRAADTQYF.

This clonotype was observed a handful of times. The junction departs from the called germline gene at one end, perhaps through a read error. This rearrangement joins TRBV12-3 or TRBV12-4 to TRBJ2-5; D unclear. This CDR3 has 13 residues. DNA for the CDR3: TGTGCCAGCAGCACCCCTGGATTAGAGGCCCAGTACTTC. Residues: CASSTPGLEAQYF.

The genes are TRBV27 and TRBJ2-5; 12 bases align to TRBD2. The J call is in doubt because the DNA end fits TRBJ2-1 better. The CDR3 sequence is 16 residues long. Germline CDR1 reads MNHEY; CDR2 reads SMNVEV (reference sequence). In DNA, the CDR3 is TGTGCCAGCAGTCCTTGGACTAGCGGGATCTACAATGAGCAGTTCTTC. This translates into CASSPWTSGIYNEQFF.

The chain carries TRBV5-1 and TRBJ2-5, with a weak D call TRBD1 (6 bases). Germline loops: CDR1 SGHRS, CDR2 YFSETQ. CDR3 length: 15 amino acids. The V and J ends lost 3 bases and 1 base respectively, with 13 bases between them. The CDR3 loop reads CASSWGLKIQETQYF. The CDR3 nucleotides are TGCGCCAGCAGCTGGGGGCTAAAGATCCAAGAGACCCAGTACTTC.

The J gene is TRBJ1-1, the V gene TRBV7-9; the D is unclear. CDR1 is SEHNR and CDR2 is FQNEAQ in the germline V gene (reference sequence). Trimming shortened V by 5 bases and J by 4 bases, and 14 bases separated the two germline ends. There are 14 residues in the CDR3. The CDR3 region has the DNA TGTGCCAGCAGCCAAGCACTCGACGGCACTGAAGCTTTCTTT. It is translated as CASSQALDGTEAFF. Variable domain in full (rest from reference TRBV7-9 and TRBJ1-1): DTGVSQNPRHKITKRGQNVTFRCDPISEHNRLYWYRQTLGQGPEFLTYFQNEAQLEKSRLLSDRFSAERPKGSFSTLEIQRTEQGDSAMYLCASSQALDGTEAFFGQGTRLTVV.

This chain joins TRBV12-3 or TRBV12-4 and TRBJ1-5; 8 positions match TRBD1. CDR3 length equals 13 residues. J gave up 10 bases and V 5 bases, and 7 bases lay outside the gene matches. The CDR3 coding sequence is TGTGCCAGCAGTGGGACAGGCCCCCGTCCCCAGCATTTT. This sequence encodes CASSGTGPRPQHF.